Following are 8 T cell receptor beta chains from one sample sequenced in a study of blood T cell repertoires in COVID-19. Clones were read by immunoSEQ multiplex PCR, and TCRdb kept only the in-frame ones, dropping some. This table holds about 54,000 clones, roughly 85% found once. Sequencing input: peripheral blood. Receptors were obtained from a human donor in a cohort sampled during active COVID-19.

The chain links TRBV7-3 to TRBJ2-5; D possibly corresponds to TRBD1 (6 bases). The V gene lost 4 bases and the J gene lost 2 bases, with 8 bases spanning the gap. Germline V gives CDR1 SGHTA, CDR2 FQGTGA. This CDR3 has 13 amino acids. CDR3 in DNA: TGTGCCAGCAGCTCAGACAGGCAAGAGACCCAGTACTTC. It yields the protein CASSSDRQETQYF.

The V call is TRBV6-5, the J call TRBJ1-1, with D possibly matching TRBD1 (5 bases). The germline V gene encodes CDR1 MNHEY and CDR2 SVGAGI. The CDR3 consists of 14 residues. V was trimmed by 5 bases and J by 4 bases, leaving 14 bases between them. The DNA for the CDR3 is TGTGCCAGCAGTCGGGGGGGTCGGGGCACTGAAGCTTTCTTT. Protein product: CASSRGGRGTEAFF.

V gene TRBV7-8 combines with J gene TRBJ2-7, with D tentatively TRBD2 (6 bases). V lost 2 bases and J lost 3, with 11 bases in between. The germline gives CDR1 SGHVS, CDR2 FQNEAQ. The CDR3 covers 14 residues. The CDR3: CASSLRGKIYEQYF. The CDR3 DNA sequence: TGTGCCAGCAGCTTACGGGGGAAAATCTACGAGCAGTACTTC.

This clone was observed a single time. The V call is TRBV15, the J call TRBJ2-7, with D possibly TRBD2 on 5 matching bases. The CDR3 consists of 13 residues. V was clipped by 5 bases and J by 0 bases, with 8 bases between them. The germline V gene encodes CDR1 LNHNV and CDR2 YYDKDF (reference sequence). The CDR3 loop reads CATSRRVSYEQYF. In DNA form, the CDR3 reads TGTGCCACCAGCCGGCGGGTCTCCTACGAGCAGTACTTC.

This clone ranks as medium-sized. The gene calls are TRBV9 and TRBJ2-1; D may be TRBD2 (6 bases). CDR3 length: 12 amino acids. Trimming stripped 4 bases from V and 9 bases from J, with 11 bases between. Germline V gene data show CDR1 as SGDLS and CDR2 as YYNGEE. The CDR3 DNA reads as TGTGCCAGCAGCCCCGGGACTGTTGAGCAGTTCTTC. Encoded protein: CASSPGTVEQFF.

The genes are TRBV5-4 and TRBJ2-3; D possibly corresponds to TRBD2 (5 bases). The germline V gene has CDR1 SGHNT and CDR2 YYREEE (reference sequence). Trimming removed 0 bases at V and 1 base at J, with 9 bases between. The CDR3 has 15 amino acids. CDR3 coding DNA: TGTGCCAGCAGCTTGGTGAGCGGCGGCACAGATACGCAGTATTTT. Protein product: CASSLVSGGTDTQYF.

The chain couples TRBV7-2 to TRBJ2-7, with 9 bases identical to TRBD2. With 5 bases clipped from V and 4 bases from J, the junction kept 9 bases outside the gene matches. Germline V gene data show CDR1 as SGHTA and CDR2 as FQGNSA. The CDR3 sequence is 15 residues long. This chain's CDR3 is CASSRSSGALYEQYF. The DNA of the CDR3 is TGTGCCAGCAGCAGATCTAGCGGGGCCCTATACGAGCAGTACTTC.

V is TRBV5-1 and J is TRBJ2-2; D gene unclear. The CDR3 spans 11 residues. Per germline, CDR1 SGHRS and CDR2 YFSETQ. V gave up 4 bases and J gave up 6 bases, with 4 bases separating them. DNA for the CDR3: TGCGCCAGCAGCCCCGCCGGGGAGCTGTTTTTT. This codes for CASSPAGELFF.